This entry lists 12 T cell receptor beta chains sequenced from one sample in a study of blood T cells in healthy people across ages. Through a sample-barcoded 5' primer and a J-beta primer mix, a second PCR was run for about 6 to 12 cycles. TCRdb re-called the 5' RACE reads with MiXCR, one entry per CDR3 protein. This sample carries about 1.1 million distinct CDR3 sequences, 35% to 40% of them seen once, and the ten largest clones take about 12%. The sample consisted of blood. These receptors all stem from a man aged 18 to 29 in good health.

The chain has TRBV4-2 and TRBJ1-1; D is unclear. This CDR3 region has 14 residues. CDR1 and CDR2 from the germline V gene are LGHNA and YNFKEQ. Between the trimmed V and J ends, which lost 4 bases and 4 bases, there was a span of 13 bases. For the CDR3, the DNA is TGTGCCAGCAGCCCTGATTCGGGGATCACTGAAGCTTTCTTT. It codes for CASSPDSGITEAFF.

This clonotype was detected a few times. This chain uses TRBV11-2 with TRBJ2-5, with TRBD2 as a possible D gene (5 bases). Germline CDR1 and CDR2: SGHAT and FQNNGV. Trimming took 5 bases from V and 11 from J, leaving 21 bases between them. The CDR3 has 14 amino acids. In nucleotides, the CDR3 is TGTGCCAGCAGCCAAGAGGTGGGAGAGGTTGAGCAGTACTTC. Residues: CASSQEVGEVEQYF.

The CDR3 spells CASSKVDEQYF. The DNA for the CDR3 is TGTGCCAGCAGCAAAGTCGACGAGCAGTACTTC. V and J are TRBV3-1 and TRBJ2-7; no definite D call. CDR1 is LGHDT, CDR2 YNNKEL, per germline (reference sequence). V was trimmed by 5 bases and J by 5 bases, leaving 7 bases between them. The CDR3 totals 11 residues.

A few counts support this clonotype. The V call is TRBV20-1, the J call TRBJ2-3; D unclear. V lost 2 bases and J 2 bases, leaving 8 bases between the germline ends. This CDR3 is 13 amino acids long. Germline CDR1 DFQATT, CDR2 SNEGSKA (reference sequence). CDR3 sequence reads: CSARSPLTDTQYF. The CDR3 nucleotides read TGCAGTGCTAGAAGCCCCCTCACAGATACGCAGTATTTT.

This chain uses TRBV5-1 with TRBJ1-2, with D perhaps TRBD1 (6 bases). The CDR3 consists of 18 residues. CDR1 is SGHRS and CDR2 is YFSETQ in the germline V gene. Trimming removed 0 bases at V and 2 bases at J, with 20 bases between. The CDR3 reads CASSLDSTTGMGNYGYTF. The DNA for the CDR3 is TGCGCCAGCAGCTTGGATTCCACTACAGGGATGGGAAACTATGGCTACACCTTC. The variable domain in full, with the rest retrieved from reference TRBV5-1 and TRBJ1-2, is KAGVTQTPRYLIKTRGQQVTLSCSPISGHRSVSWYQQTPGQGLQFLFEYFSETQRNKGNFPGRFSGRQFSNSRSEMNVSTLELGDSALYLCASSLDSTTGMGNYGYTFGSGTRLTVV.

V and J are TRBV30 and TRBJ1-1, with TRBD1 as a possible D gene (5 bases). V was clipped by 0 bases and J by 3 bases, with 11 bases between them. The CDR3 runs 14 residues. Germline values: CDR1 GTSNPN, CDR2 SVGIG (reference sequence). CDR3 coding DNA: TGTGCCTGGAGTGTACTTGGGGCTCACACTGAAGCTTTCTTT. This codes for CAWSVLGAHTEAFF.

The chain carries TRBV7-3 and TRBJ1-1, with 7 bases that match TRBD1. V gave up 4 bases and J gave up 4 bases; unmatched junction bases: 12. The CDR3 loop spans 16 amino acids. CDR1 and CDR2 (germline): SGHTA, FQGTGA. The DNA for the CDR3 is TGTGCCAGCAGCTCCGGACAGGCTTCACTCGCCACTGAAGCTTTCTTT. This gives the protein CASSSGQASLATEAFF.

The rearrangement uses TRBV5-1 and TRBJ1-1; possibly TRBD1 for D (6 bases). The CDR3 is 14 amino acids. CDR1 is SGHRS and CDR2 is YFSETQ in the germline V gene. V lost 4 bases and J lost 3, with 13 bases in between. CDR3 residues: CASSPPGDDTEAFF. DNA of the CDR3: TGCGCCAGCAGCCCGCCAGGGGACGACACTGAAGCTTTCTTT.

With regard to this clonotype: A single base separates this from a much larger clone, so it may be a read error. J is TRBJ2-1 and V is TRBV4-3; D call uncertain. The length of the CDR3 is 13 residues. V shed 7 bases and J shed 9 bases, with 16 bases lying between them. Per the germline V gene, CDR1 is LGHNA and CDR2 is YSLEER. The CDR3 is CASNLSLKGEQFF. Written as DNA, the CDR3 is TGCGCCAGCAACCTTAGTTTGAAGGGTGAGCAGTTCTTC.

The J gene is TRBJ1-1, the V gene TRBV4-1, with 9 bases matching TRBD1. CDR3 length equals 16 residues. The germline gives CDR1 MGHRA, CDR2 YSYEKL. J lost 6 bases, V lost 4 bases, and 12 bases had no gene match. CDR3 nucleotide sequence: TGCGCCAGCAGCCGAGGATCCGGGACAGGGTATTCTGAAGCTTTCTTT. It is translated as CASSRGSGTGYSEAFF.

The CDR3 bases are TGTGCCAGCAGCCAAGGACCCTTATTTAATGAAAAACTGTTTTTT. Residues: CASSQGPLFNEKLFF. V is TRBV3-1 and J is TRBJ1-4; D remains unclear. Trimming cost V 1 base and J 4 bases, with 10 bases left between them. From germline, CDR1 is LGHDT and CDR2 YNNKEL (reference sequence). The CDR3 is 15 amino acids. The complete variable domain, with remaining parts taken from reference TRBV3-1 and TRBJ1-4, reads DTAVSQTPKYLVTQMGNDKSIKCEQNLGHDTMYWYKQDSKKFLKIMFSYNNKELIINETVPNRFSPKSPDKAHLNLHINSLELGDSAVYFCASSQGPLFNEKLFFGSGTQLSVL.

This clonotype has only a few counts. The V call is TRBV7-2, the J call TRBJ2-4; no definite D call. Trimming pared 2 bases from V and 13 bases from J, leaving 15 bases between. CDR3 length equals 13 residues. CDR1 is SGHTA and CDR2 is FQGNSA in the germline V gene. The CDR3 DNA is TGTGCCAGCAGCTTAAAAACAGAGGTTGGGCAGTACTTC. This sequence encodes CASSLKTEVGQYF.